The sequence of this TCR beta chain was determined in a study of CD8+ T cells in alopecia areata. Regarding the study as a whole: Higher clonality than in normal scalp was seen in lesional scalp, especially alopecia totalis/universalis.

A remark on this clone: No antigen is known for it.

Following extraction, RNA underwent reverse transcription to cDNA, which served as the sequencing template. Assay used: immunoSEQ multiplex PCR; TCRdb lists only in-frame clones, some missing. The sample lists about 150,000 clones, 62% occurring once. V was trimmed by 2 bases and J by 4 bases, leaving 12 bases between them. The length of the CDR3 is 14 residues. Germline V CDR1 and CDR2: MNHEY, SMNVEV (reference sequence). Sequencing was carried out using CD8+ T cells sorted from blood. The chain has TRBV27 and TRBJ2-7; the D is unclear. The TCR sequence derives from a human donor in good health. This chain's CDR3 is CASSLNGRVYEQYF. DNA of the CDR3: TGTGCCAGCAGTTTAAACGGTCGGGTTTACGAGCAGTACTTC.